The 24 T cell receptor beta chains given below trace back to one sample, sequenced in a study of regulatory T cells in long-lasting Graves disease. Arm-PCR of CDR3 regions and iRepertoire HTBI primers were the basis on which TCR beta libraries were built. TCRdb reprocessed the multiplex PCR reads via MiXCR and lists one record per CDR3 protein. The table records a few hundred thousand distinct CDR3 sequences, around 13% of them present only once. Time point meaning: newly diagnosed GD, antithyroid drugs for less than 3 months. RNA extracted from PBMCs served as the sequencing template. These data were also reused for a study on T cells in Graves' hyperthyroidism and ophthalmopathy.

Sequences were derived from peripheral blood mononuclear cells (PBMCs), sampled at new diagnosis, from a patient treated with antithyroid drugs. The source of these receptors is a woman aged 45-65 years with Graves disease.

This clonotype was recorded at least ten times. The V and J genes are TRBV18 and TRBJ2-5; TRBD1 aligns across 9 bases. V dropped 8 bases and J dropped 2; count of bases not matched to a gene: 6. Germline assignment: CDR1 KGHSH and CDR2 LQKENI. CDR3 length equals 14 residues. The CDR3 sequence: CASSPQGAQETQYF. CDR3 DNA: TGTGCCAGCAGCCCACAGGGGGCTCAAGAGACCCAGTACTTC.

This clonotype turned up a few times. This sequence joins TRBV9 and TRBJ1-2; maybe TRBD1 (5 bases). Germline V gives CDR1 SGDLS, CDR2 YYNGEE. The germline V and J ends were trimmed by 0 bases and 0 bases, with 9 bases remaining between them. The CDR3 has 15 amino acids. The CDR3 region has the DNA TGTGCCAGCAGCGTAGGCGGGGCAGCTAACTATGGCTACACCTTC. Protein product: CASSVGGAANYGYTF.

CDR3 region: CASSLQQGATEAFF. The CDR3, as DNA: TGTGCCAGCAGCTTGCAGCAGGGCGCCACTGAAGCTTTCTTT. The chain has TRBV5-5 and TRBJ1-1; a weak D match, TRBD1 (5 bases). Germline CDR1 is SGHKS and CDR2 is YYEKEE (reference sequence). Between the trimmed V and J ends, which lost 1 base and 4 bases, there was a span of 11 bases. The CDR3 loop spans 14 amino acids.

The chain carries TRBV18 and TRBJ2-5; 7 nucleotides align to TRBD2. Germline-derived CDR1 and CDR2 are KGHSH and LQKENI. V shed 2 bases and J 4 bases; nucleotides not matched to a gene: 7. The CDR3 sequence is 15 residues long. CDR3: CASSPDGGSLETQYF. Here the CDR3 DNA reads TGTGCCAGCTCACCAGACGGCGGGAGCTTAGAGACCCAGTACTTC.

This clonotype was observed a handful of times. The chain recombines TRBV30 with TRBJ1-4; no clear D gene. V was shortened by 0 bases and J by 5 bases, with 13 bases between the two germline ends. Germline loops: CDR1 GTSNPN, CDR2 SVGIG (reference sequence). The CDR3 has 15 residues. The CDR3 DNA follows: TGTGCCTGGAGTGTACAGAGACGGAAGAATGAAAAACTGTTTTTT. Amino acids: CAWSVQRRKNEKLFF. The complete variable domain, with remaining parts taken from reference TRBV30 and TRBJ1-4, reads SQTIHQWPATLVQPVGSPLSLECTVEGTSNPNLYWYRQAAGRGLQLLFYSVGIGQISSEVPQNLSASRPQDRQFILSSKKLLLSDSGFYLCAWSVQRRKNEKLFFGSGTQLSVL.

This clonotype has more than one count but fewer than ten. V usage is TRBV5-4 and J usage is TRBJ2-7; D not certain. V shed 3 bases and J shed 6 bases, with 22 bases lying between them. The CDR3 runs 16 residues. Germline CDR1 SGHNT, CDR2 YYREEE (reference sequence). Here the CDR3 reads CASSCRLTLRGCEQYF. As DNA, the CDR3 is TGTGCCAGCAGCTGTCGCTTGACTCTGAGAGGTTGCGAGCAGTACTTC. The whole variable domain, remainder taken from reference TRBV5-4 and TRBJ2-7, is ETGVTQSPTHLIKTRGQQVTLRCSSQSGHNTVSWYQQALGQGPQFIFQYYREEENGRGNFPPRFSGLQFPNYSSELNVNALELDDSALYLCASSCRLTLRGCEQYFGPGTRLTVT.

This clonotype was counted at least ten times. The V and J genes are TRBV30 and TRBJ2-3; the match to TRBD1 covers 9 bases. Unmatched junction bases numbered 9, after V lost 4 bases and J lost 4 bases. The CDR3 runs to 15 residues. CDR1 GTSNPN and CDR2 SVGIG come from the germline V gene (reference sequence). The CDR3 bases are TGTGCCTGGACTTCCACAGGGGGCGCGGCAGATACGCAGTATTTT. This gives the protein CAWTSTGGAADTQYF.

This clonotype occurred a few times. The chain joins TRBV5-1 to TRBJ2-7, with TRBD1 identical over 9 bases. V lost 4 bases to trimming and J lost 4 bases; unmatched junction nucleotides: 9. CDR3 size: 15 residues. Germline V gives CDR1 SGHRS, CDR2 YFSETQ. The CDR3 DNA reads TGCGCCAGCAGCGCCTCGGGACAGGGATTATACGAGCAGTACTTC. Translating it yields CASSASGQGLYEQYF.

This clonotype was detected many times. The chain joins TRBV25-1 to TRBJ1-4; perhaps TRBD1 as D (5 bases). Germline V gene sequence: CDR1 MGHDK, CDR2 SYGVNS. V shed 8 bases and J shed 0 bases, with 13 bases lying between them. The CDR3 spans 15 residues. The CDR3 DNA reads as TGTGCCAGCCGGGACTTTACCGCAACTAATGAAAAACTGTTTTTT. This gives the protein CASRDFTATNEKLFF.

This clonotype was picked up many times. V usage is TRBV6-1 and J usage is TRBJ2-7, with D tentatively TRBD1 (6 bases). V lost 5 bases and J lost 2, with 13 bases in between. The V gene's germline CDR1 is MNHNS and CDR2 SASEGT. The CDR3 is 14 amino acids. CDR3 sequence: CASSTTGNTYEQYF. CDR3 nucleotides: TGTGCCAGCAGTACAACAGGGAACACCTACGAGCAGTACTTC.

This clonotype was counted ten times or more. The CDR3 here is CASSLGWNNYGYTF. The CDR3 nucleotides are TGTGCCAGCAGTTTGGGGTGGAATAACTATGGCTACACCTTC. The chain recombines TRBV12-3 or TRBV12-4 with TRBJ1-2, with D uncertain. There are 14 residues in the CDR3. V was shortened by 3 bases and J by 1 base, with 9 bases between the two germline ends.

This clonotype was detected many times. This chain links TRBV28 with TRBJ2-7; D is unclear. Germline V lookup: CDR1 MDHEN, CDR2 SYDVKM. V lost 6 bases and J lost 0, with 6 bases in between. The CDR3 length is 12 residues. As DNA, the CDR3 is TGTGCCAGCAGCCGTATCTCCTACGAGCAGTACTTC. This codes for CASSRISYEQYF.

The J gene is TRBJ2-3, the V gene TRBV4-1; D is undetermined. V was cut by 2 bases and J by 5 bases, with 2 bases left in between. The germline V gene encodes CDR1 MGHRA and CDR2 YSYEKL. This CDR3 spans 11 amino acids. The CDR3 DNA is TGCGCCAGCAGCCAAATAGATACGCAGTATTTT. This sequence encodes CASSQIDTQYF.

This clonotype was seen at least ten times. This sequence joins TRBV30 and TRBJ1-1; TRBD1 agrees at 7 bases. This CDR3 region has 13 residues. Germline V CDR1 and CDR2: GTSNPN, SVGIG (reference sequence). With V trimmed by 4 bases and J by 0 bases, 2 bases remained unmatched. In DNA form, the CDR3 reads TGTGCCTGGAAACAGGGGTTGAACACTGAAGCTTTCTTT. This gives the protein CAWKQGLNTEAFF.

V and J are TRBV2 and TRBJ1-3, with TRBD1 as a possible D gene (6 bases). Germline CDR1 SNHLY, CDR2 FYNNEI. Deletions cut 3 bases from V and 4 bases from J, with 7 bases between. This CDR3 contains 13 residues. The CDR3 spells CASSEDRGNTIYF. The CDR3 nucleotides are TGTGCCAGCAGTGAGGACAGAGGAAACACCATATATTTT.

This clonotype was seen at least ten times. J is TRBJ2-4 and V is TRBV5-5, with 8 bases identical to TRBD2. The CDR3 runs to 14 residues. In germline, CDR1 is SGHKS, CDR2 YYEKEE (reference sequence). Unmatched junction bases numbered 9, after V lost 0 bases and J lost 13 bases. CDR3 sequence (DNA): TGTGCCAGCAGCTTGGGTCGCTCGGGGGGGGTCCAGTACTTC. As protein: CASSLGRSGGVQYF.

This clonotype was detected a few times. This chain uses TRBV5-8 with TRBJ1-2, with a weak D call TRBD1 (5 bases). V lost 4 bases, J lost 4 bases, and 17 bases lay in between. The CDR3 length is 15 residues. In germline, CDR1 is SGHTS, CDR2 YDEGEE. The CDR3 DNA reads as TGTGCCAGCAGCCTCGGGACGTTGACTAGCTATGGCTACACCTTC. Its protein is CASSLGTLTSYGYTF.

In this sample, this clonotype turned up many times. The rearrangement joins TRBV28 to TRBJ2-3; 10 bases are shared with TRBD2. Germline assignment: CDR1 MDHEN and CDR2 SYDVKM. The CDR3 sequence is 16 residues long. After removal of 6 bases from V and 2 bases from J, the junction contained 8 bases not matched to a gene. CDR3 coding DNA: TGTGCCAGCAGGTCCACTAGCGGGACTGACACAGATACGCAGTATTTT. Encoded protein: CASRSTSGTDTDTQYF.

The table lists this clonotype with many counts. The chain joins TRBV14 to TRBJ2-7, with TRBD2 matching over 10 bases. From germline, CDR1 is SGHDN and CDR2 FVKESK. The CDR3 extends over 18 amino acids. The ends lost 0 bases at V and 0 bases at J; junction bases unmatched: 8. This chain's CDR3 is CASSQDRGSGRSSYEQYF. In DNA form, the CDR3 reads TGTGCCAGCAGCCAAGATCGTGGTAGCGGGAGGAGCTCCTACGAGCAGTACTTC.

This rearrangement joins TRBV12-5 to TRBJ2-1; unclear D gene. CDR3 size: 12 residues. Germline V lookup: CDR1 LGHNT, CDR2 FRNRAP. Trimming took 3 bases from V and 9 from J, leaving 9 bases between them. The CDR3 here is CASGFLWAEQFF. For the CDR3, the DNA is TGTGCTAGTGGTTTTCTATGGGCTGAGCAGTTCTTC. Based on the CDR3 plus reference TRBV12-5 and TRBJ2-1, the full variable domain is DARVTQTPRHKVTEMGQEVTMRCQPILGHNTVFWYRQTMMQGLELLAYFRNRAPLDDSGMPKDRFSAEMPDATLATLKIQPSEPRDSAVYFCASGFLWAEQFFGPGTRLTVL.

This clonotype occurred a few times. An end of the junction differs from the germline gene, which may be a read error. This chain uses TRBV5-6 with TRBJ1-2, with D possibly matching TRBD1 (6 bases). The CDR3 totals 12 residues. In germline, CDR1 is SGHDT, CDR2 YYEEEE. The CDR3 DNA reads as TGTGCCAGCAGCTCGATGGGGGGCCCTCGGTACTTC. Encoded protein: CASSSMGGPRYF.

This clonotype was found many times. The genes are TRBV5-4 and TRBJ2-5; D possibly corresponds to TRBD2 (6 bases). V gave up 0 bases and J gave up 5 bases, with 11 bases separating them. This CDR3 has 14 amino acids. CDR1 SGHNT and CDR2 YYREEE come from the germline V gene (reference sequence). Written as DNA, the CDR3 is TGTGCCAGCAGCTTGGTACCAGGGAGGGAGACCCAGTACTTC. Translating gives CASSLVPGRETQYF.

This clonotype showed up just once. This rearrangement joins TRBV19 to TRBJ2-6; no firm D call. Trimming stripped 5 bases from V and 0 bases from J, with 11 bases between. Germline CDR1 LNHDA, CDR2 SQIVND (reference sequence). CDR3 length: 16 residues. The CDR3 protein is CASSFSRSSGANVLTF. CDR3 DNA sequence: TGTGCCAGTAGTTTTAGTAGGAGCTCTGGGGCCAACGTCCTGACTTTC.

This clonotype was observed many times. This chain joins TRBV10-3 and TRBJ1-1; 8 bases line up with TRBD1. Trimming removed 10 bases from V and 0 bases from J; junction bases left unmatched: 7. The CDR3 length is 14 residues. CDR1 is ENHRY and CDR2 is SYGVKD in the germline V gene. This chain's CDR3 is CATGTGVLNTEAFF. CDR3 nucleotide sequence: TGTGCCACGGGGACAGGAGTTTTGAACACTGAAGCTTTCTTT.